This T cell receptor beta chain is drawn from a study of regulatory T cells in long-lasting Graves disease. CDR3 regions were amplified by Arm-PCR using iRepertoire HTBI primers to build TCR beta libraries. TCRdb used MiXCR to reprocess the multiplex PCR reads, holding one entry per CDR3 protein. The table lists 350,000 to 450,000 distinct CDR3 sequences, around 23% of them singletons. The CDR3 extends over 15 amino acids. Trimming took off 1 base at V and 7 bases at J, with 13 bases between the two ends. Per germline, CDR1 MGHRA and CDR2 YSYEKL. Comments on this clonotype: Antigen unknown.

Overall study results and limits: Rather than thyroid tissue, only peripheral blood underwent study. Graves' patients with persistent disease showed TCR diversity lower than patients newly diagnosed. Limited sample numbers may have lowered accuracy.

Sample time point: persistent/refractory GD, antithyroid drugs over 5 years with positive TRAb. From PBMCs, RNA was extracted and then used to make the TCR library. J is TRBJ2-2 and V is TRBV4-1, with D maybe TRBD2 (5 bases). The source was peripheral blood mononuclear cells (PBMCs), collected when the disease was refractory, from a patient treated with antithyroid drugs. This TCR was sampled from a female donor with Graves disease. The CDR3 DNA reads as TGCGCCAGCAGCCAAGTGGGAGCCCGCGGCGGGGAGCTGTTTTTT. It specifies CASSQVGARGGELFF.